Each of the 4 T cell receptor beta chains below was sequenced from the same sample in a study of T cells after yellow fever vaccination. TCRdb called the 5' RACE reads again in MiXCR, with one record for every CDR3 protein. This sample carries some 420,000 distinct CDR3 sequences, around a sixth of them seen once, and the ten largest clones take roughly 19%. This material consisted of PBMCs, taken before the yellow fever booster vaccination. These receptors were taken from a man aged 18 to 29 who received the YFV17D yellow fever vaccine.

V usage is TRBV6-6 and J usage is TRBJ1-1; D remains ambiguous. The CDR3 spans 15 residues. The ends were cut back, 2 bases at V and 0 bases at J, with 10 bases in the middle. The V gene's germline CDR1 is MNHNY and CDR2 SVGAGI (reference sequence). CDR3 sequence (DNA): TGTGCCAGCAGTTACAAGGTAGAAATGAACACTGAAGCTTTCTTT. Translation: CASSYKVEMNTEAFF.

Only a few counts were recorded for this clonotype. The chain links TRBV12-3 or TRBV12-4 to TRBJ2-5; TRBD2 might be the D (6 bases). Trimming removed 4 bases from V and 4 bases from J, with 16 bases in between. This CDR3 is 15 amino acids long. CDR3: CASSSRLAPGETQYF. The CDR3 DNA follows: TGTGCCAGCAGTTCTCGTCTAGCGCCTGGAGAGACCCAGTACTTC.

This clonotype was observed a few times. The chain employs TRBV28 and TRBJ2-1, with TRBD1 identical over 10 bases. The CDR3 length is 14 residues. Germline V CDR1 and CDR2: MDHEN, SYDVKM. The V segment lost 10 bases and the J segment 7 bases; nucleotides outside the gene matches: 10. The CDR3 sequence is CATNSGQGGNEQFF. As DNA, the CDR3 is TGTGCCACCAACTCTGGACAGGGGGGGAATGAGCAGTTCTTC.

This clonotype occurred many times. V usage is TRBV7-9 and J usage is TRBJ2-7; 7 bases are shared with TRBD1. Per the germline V gene, CDR1 is SEHNR and CDR2 is FQNEAQ (reference sequence). The CDR3 is made up of 16 amino acids. J lost 0 bases, V lost 5 bases, and 10 bases had no gene match. Here the CDR3 DNA reads TGTGCCAGCAGCGCGACCGGGGACAGAGGCTCCTACGAGCAGTACTTC. Protein product: CASSATGDRGSYEQYF.